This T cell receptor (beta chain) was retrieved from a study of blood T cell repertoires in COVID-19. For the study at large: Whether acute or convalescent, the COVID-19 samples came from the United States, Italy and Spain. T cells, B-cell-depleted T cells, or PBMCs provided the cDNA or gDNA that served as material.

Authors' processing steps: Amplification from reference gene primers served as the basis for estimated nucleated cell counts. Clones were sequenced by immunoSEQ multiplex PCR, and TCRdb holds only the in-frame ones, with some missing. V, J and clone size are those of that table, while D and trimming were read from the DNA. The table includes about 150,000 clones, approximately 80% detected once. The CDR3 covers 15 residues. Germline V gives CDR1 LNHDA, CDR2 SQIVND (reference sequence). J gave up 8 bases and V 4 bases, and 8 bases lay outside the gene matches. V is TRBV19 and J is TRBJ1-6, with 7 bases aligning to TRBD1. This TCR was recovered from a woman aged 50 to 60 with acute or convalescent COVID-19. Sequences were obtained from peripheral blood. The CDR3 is CASSKTTGVDSPLHF. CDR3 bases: TGTGCCAGTAGTAAAACAACAGGGGTTGATTCACCCCTCCACTTT.